One and the same sample provided the 31 T cell receptor beta chains below, sequenced in a study of shared clonotypes between healthy human individuals. Only in-frame clones appear in the TCRdb table, and some are missing; sequencing was by immunoSEQ multiplex PCR. The table lists under 2.5 million clones, roughly 90% of them singletons. Input material: naive CD4+ T cells from PBMCs. Regarding subset: CD45RA+ positively selected. The receptor source for this set is a young man in good health. Some clones in this sample may be carry-over from other donors' samples.

The sample holds one count of this clone. The chain joins TRBV11-2 to TRBJ1-1; D is uncertain. Germline CDR1 is SGHAT and CDR2 is FQNNGV. With 5 bases removed from V and 2 bases from J, the gap between germline ends came to 15 bases. The CDR3 length is 15 residues. In DNA form, the CDR3 reads TGTGCCAGCAGCCCCCCGGGTAGCGGAAACACTGAAGCTTTCTTT. Its protein is CASSPPGSGNTEAFF.

Points on this clone: Different DNA sequences within this sample yield the same CDR3. CDR3 DNA: TGCGCCAGCAGCTTCGGGGGGAGGTCCTACGAGCAGTACTTC. It yields the protein CASSFGGRSYEQYF. The gene calls are TRBV5-1 and TRBJ2-7; the match to TRBD2 covers 7 bases. Germline assignment: CDR1 SGHRS and CDR2 YFSETQ. The J segment lost 1 base and the V segment lost 2 bases, leaving 3 bases of the junction unmatched. The CDR3 is made up of 14 amino acids.

The chain is built from TRBV28 and TRBJ1-2; tentative D call: TRBD1 (6 bases). Germline assignment: CDR1 MDHEN and CDR2 SYDVKM. V gave up 5 bases and J gave up 4 bases, with 11 bases separating them. There are 13 residues in the CDR3. The CDR3 loop is CASSVTGTYGYTF. In nucleotides, the CDR3 is TGTGCCAGCAGTGTGACAGGTACCTATGGCTACACCTTC.

V usage is TRBV7-2 and J usage is TRBJ2-1; D call uncertain. Germline V lookup: CDR1 SGHTA, CDR2 FQGNSA. Trimming left V 3 bases short and J 8 bases short, with 11 bases between. CDR3 length: 13 residues. Here the CDR3 DNA reads TGTGCCAGCAGCTTTGCAAGGTTGGATGAGCAGTTCTTC. The encoded protein is CASSFARLDEQFF.

The chain employs TRBV2 and TRBJ1-1; D is unclear. This CDR3 has 11 residues. Per germline, CDR1 SNHLY and CDR2 FYNNEI. V lost 4 bases, J lost 8 bases, and 8 bases lay in between. Here the CDR3 DNA reads TGTGCCAGCAGTGTGTTCAGAGAAGCTTTCTTT. Translated: CASSVFREAFF.

The chain links TRBV7-2 to TRBJ2-7; 8 positions agree with TRBD2. The CDR3 is 15 residues long. The germline V gene has CDR1 SGHTA and CDR2 FQGNSA. The ends lost 4 bases at V and 6 bases at J; junction bases unmatched: 11. The CDR3: CASSSIPAGVGEQYF. Written as DNA, the CDR3 is TGTGCCAGCAGCTCCATCCCAGCGGGAGTCGGCGAGCAGTACTTC.

The chain joins TRBV2 to TRBJ2-7; D is ambiguous. This CDR3 has 13 residues. Germline values: CDR1 SNHLY, CDR2 FYNNEI. The ends were cut back, 3 bases at V and 2 bases at J, with 8 bases in the middle. CDR3 nucleotides: TGTGCCAGCAGTGACGAGAGCCCCTACGAGCAGTACTTC. It is translated as CASSDESPYEQYF. Together with reference TRBV2 and TRBJ2-7, the CDR3 gives the full variable domain: EPEVTQTPSHQVTQMGQEVILRCVPISNHLYFYWYRQILGQKVEFLVSFYNNEISEKSEIFDDQFSVERPDGSNFTLKIRSTKLEDSAMYFCASSDESPYEQYFGPGTRLTVT.

The chain is built from TRBV5-8 and TRBJ1-2, with D possibly TRBD1 on 5 matching bases. Germline V gene sequence: CDR1 SGHTS, CDR2 YDEGEE. The V and J ends lost 4 bases and 10 bases respectively, with 20 bases between them. The CDR3 loop spans 14 amino acids. The CDR3 sequence is CASSQIGGAPIYTF. CDR3 coding DNA: TGTGCCAGCAGCCAAATCGGGGGTGCCCCAATCTACACCTTC.

Turning to this clone: Other nucleotide sequences in the sample specify the same CDR3. CDR3: CASSLQGPSYEQYF. CDR3 DNA: TGCGCCAGCAGCTTGCAGGGGCCTTCCTACGAGCAGTACTTC. V gene TRBV5-1 combines with J gene TRBJ2-7; D possibly corresponds to TRBD1 (6 bases). The V end lost 1 base, the J end lost 1 base, and 9 bases lay between the germline ends. This CDR3 is 14 amino acids long. The germline V gene has CDR1 SGHRS and CDR2 YFSETQ.

The gene calls are TRBV29-1 and TRBJ2-1; 8 positions match TRBD2. V dropped 8 bases and J dropped 5; count of bases not matched to a gene: 11. Germline-derived CDR1 and CDR2 are SQVTM and ANQGSEA. This CDR3 comprises 14 residues. The CDR3 spells CSSGRGYAHNEQFF. CDR3 in DNA: TGCAGCTCCGGGAGGGGTTACGCGCACAATGAGCAGTTCTTC.

The genes are TRBV6-1 and TRBJ2-6; D is possibly TRBD2 (6 bases). The V end was cut by 3 bases, the J end by 0 bases, with 12 bases between. Germline V gene lookup returns CDR1 MNHNS and CDR2 SASEGT. There are 17 residues in the CDR3. This chain's CDR3 is CASSDEGTFSGANVLTF. CDR3 DNA: TGTGCCAGCAGTGATGAGGGGACTTTCTCTGGGGCCAACGTCCTGACTTTC.

The genes are TRBV6-1 and TRBJ2-2; D is unclear. Deletions cut 9 bases from V and 6 bases from J, with 20 bases between. The CDR3 runs 15 residues. CDR1 and CDR2 (germline): MNHNS, SASEGT. The DNA of the CDR3 is TGTGCCAGTCGGCGGAGCCGTGAGTTCCCCGGGGAGCTGTTTTTT. Its translation: CASRRSREFPGELFF.

This chain connects TRBV28 to TRBJ2-4; tentative D call: TRBD1 (5 bases). This CDR3 contains 13 residues. The V gene's germline CDR1 is MDHEN and CDR2 SYDVKM. The V end was cut by 2 bases, the J end by 7 bases, with 9 bases between. The CDR3 protein is CASSLGAGNIQYF. DNA of the CDR3: TGTGCCAGCAGTTTAGGGGCCGGGAACATTCAGTACTTC. The full variable domain, rest sourced from reference TRBV28 and TRBJ2-4, is DVKVTQSSRYLVKRTGEKVFLECVQDMDHENMFWYRQDPGLGLRLIYFSYDVKMKEKGDIPEGYSVSREKKERFSLILESASTNQTSMYLCASSLGAGNIQYFGAGTRLSVL.

The chain joins TRBV6-6 to TRBJ1-1, with a tentative D call TRBD1 (5 bases). This CDR3 contains 13 residues. V gave up 5 bases and J gave up 5 bases, with 12 bases separating them. Germline values: CDR1 MNHNY, CDR2 SVGAGI (reference sequence). The CDR3: CASSGGGGTEAFF. The CDR3 DNA reads as TGTGCCAGCAGTGGGGGGGGAGGGACTGAAGCTTTCTTT.

The chain employs TRBV7-9 and TRBJ1-2, with D possibly being TRBD1 (6 bases). The CDR3 contains 17 residues. V was pared by 5 bases and J by 3 bases, with 22 bases between. The germline V gene has CDR1 SEHNR and CDR2 FQNEAQ (reference sequence). DNA of the CDR3: TGTGCCAGCAGCAAACTCGGAGGTTCGGGGGGCTACTATGGCTACACCTTC. Translating it yields CASSKLGGSGGYYGYTF.

This clone was seen once. CDR3 protein: CASSEALGSGNTIYF. Here the CDR3 DNA reads TGTGCCAGCAGTGAAGCGCTTGGGTCTGGAAACACCATATATTTT. The rearrangement uses TRBV6-1 and TRBJ1-3, with D hard to call. The CDR3 spans 15 residues. Germline CDR1 MNHNS, CDR2 SASEGT. Trimming shortened V by 0 bases and J by 1 base, and 7 bases separated the two germline ends.

V and J are TRBV5-1 and TRBJ1-3, with D perhaps TRBD1 (6 bases). V lost 0 bases and J 3 bases, leaving 13 bases between the germline ends. CDR1 is SGHRS, CDR2 YFSETQ, per germline. CDR3 length equals 16 residues. Written as DNA, the CDR3 is TGCGCCAGCAGCTTGGCAGGGGTCTCCTATGGAAACACCATATATTTT. This gives the protein CASSLAGVSYGNTIYF.

The rearrangement links TRBV5-4 to TRBJ2-7; 11 nucleotides align to TRBD2. The CDR3 has 15 residues. Germline V CDR1 and CDR2: SGHNT, YYREEE (reference sequence). The V gene end was trimmed by 4 bases and the J gene end by 6 bases; junction bases not matched to a gene: 9. This CDR3 reads CASSPGGLAGGEQYF. The CDR3, as DNA: TGTGCCAGCAGCCCTGGAGGCCTAGCGGGAGGCGAGCAGTACTTC.

V usage is TRBV7-7 and J usage is TRBJ2-7; 7 nucleotides line up with TRBD1. With 5 bases clipped from V and 3 bases from J, the junction kept 10 bases outside the gene matches. The CDR3 contains 15 residues. CDR1 and CDR2 (germline): SSHAT, FNYEAQ (reference sequence). The CDR3 nucleotides read TGTGCCAGCAGCCCTGGGACAGCGAGCCTCTACGAGCAGTACTTC. It is translated as CASSPGTASLYEQYF.

The genes are TRBV28 and TRBJ1-5, with D tentatively TRBD1 (6 bases). The CDR3 totals 19 residues. V was clipped by 1 base and J by 0 bases, with 19 bases between them. Germline values: CDR1 MDHEN, CDR2 SYDVKM. CDR3 bases: TGTGCCAGCAGTTTATCAACAGGGACCTCACTCTATAGCAATCAGCCCCAGCATTTT. Translating gives CASSLSTGTSLYSNQPQHF.

This chain uses TRBV7-8 with TRBJ1-1; no clear D. The CDR3 is made up of 14 amino acids. Germline V CDR1 and CDR2: SGHVS, FQNEAQ. V was cut by 1 base and J by 0 bases, with 6 bases left in between. The chain's CDR3 is CASSLVAMNTEAFF. The CDR3, as DNA: TGTGCCAGCAGCTTAGTTGCCATGAACACTGAAGCTTTCTTT.

The chain employs TRBV7-8 and TRBJ2-7; either TRBD1 or TRBD2 may supply D (5 bases each). The CDR3 has 15 amino acids. Between the trimmed V and J ends, which lost 3 bases and 5 bases, there was a span of 17 bases. CDR1 and CDR2 (germline): SGHVS, FQNEAQ. The CDR3 is CASSFIRESGHEQYF. CDR3 coding DNA: TGTGCCAGCAGCTTTATCAGGGAAAGCGGCCACGAGCAGTACTTC.

This clone was seen a single time. The V and J genes are TRBV7-3 and TRBJ2-1; D unclear. CDR1 is SGHTA, CDR2 FQGTGA, per germline. With 5 bases removed from V and 6 bases from J, the gap between germline ends came to 20 bases. The CDR3 totals 16 residues. In nucleotides, the CDR3 is TGTGCCAGCAGCCCACACGGGTCTAGTAACGTCAATGAGCAGTTCTTC. It yields the protein CASSPHGSSNVNEQFF.

The gene calls are TRBV18 and TRBJ1-1, with TRBD1 identical over 10 bases. From germline, CDR1 is KGHSH and CDR2 LQKENI. The J segment lost 7 bases and the V segment lost 3 bases, leaving 11 bases of the junction unmatched. CDR3 length: 16 residues. The CDR3 protein is CASSPLPRQGAGEAFF. Written as DNA, the CDR3 is TGTGCCAGCTCACCCTTACCGAGACAGGGGGCAGGTGAAGCTTTCTTT.

As regards this clone: The same CDR3 can be traced to other DNA sequences in this sample. The chain recombines TRBV10-3 with TRBJ2-3; D unresolved. V shed 1 base and J shed 3 bases, with 2 bases lying between them. This CDR3 region has 12 residues. Germline V lookup: CDR1 ENHRY, CDR2 SYGVKD. This chain's CDR3 is CAISEFTDTQYF. As DNA, the CDR3 is TGTGCCATCAGTGAGTTTACAGATACGCAGTATTTT.

The V and J genes are TRBV9 and TRBJ2-1; weak D call: TRBD2 (6 bases). Per the germline V gene, CDR1 is SGDLS and CDR2 is YYNGEE. The ends were cut back, 4 bases at V and 3 bases at J, with 17 bases in the middle. The CDR3 has 16 residues. CDR3 sequence reads: CASSPPPGAFYNEQFF. Written as DNA, the CDR3 is TGTGCCAGCAGCCCTCCTCCGGGAGCATTCTACAATGAGCAGTTCTTC.

In the case of this clone: Distinct nucleotide sequences in the sample also encode this CDR3. J is TRBJ1-5 and V is TRBV6-6; TRBD1 aligns across 9 bases. Per germline, CDR1 MNHNY and CDR2 SVGAGI (reference sequence). With V trimmed by 0 bases and J by 7 bases, 4 bases remained unmatched. The CDR3 is 15 residues long. The CDR3 nucleotides read TGTGCCAGCAGTTACTCGGGACAGGGAGGACAGCCCCAGCATTTT. It codes for CASSYSGQGGQPQHF.

The CDR3 spells CASSLTNTGMNEQYF. As DNA, the CDR3 is TGTGCCAGCAGCTTAACGAACACGGGTATGAACGAGCAGTACTTC. This chain joins TRBV7-3 and TRBJ2-7; D gene unclear. V gave up 0 bases and J gave up 5 bases, with 14 bases separating them. The germline CDR1 and CDR2 sequences are SGHTA and FQGTGA. This CDR3 contains 15 residues.

The chain links TRBV5-4 to TRBJ2-4; D call uncertain. CDR3 size: 15 residues. Trimming removed 0 bases at V and 1 base at J, with 8 bases between. The germline V gene encodes CDR1 SGHNT and CDR2 YYREEE (reference sequence). The DNA of the CDR3 is TGTGCCAGCAGCTTGGGTACCGGGGCCAAAAACATTCAGTACTTC. Protein sequence: CASSLGTGAKNIQYF.

The V gene is TRBV7-2, the J gene TRBJ2-5; D might be TRBD1 (6 bases). V lost 5 bases to trimming and J lost 6 bases, with 22 bases between them. The CDR3 extends over 16 amino acids. Germline assignment: CDR1 SGHTA and CDR2 FQGNSA. In DNA, the CDR3 is TGTGCCAGCAGCCATCCACCTGGACAGTCGTCGAAGACCCAGTACTTC. This codes for CASSHPPGQSSKTQYF.

The gene calls are TRBV2 and TRBJ2-1; tentative D call: TRBD2 (5 bases). The CDR3 covers 17 residues. The germline gives CDR1 SNHLY, CDR2 FYNNEI. Trimming left V 2 bases short and J 1 base short, with 15 bases between. CDR3 DNA sequence: TGTGCCAGCAGTGAATATGGTCCAGAGGGATCCTACAATGAGCAGTTCTTC. As protein: CASSEYGPEGSYNEQFF.